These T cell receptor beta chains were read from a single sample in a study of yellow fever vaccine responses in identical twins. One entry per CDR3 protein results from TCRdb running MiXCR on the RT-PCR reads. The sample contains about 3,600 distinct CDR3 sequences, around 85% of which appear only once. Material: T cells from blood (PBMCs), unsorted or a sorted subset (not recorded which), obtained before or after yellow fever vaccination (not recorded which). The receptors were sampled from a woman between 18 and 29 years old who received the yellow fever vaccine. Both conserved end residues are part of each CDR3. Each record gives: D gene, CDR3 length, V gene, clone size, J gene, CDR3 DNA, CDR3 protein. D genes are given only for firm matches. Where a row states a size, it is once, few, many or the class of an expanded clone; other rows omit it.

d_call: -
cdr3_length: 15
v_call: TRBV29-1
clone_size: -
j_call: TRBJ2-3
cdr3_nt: TGCAGCGTTGTTCGTGGAGAGTCCCAACGAGATACGCAGTATTTT
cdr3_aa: CSVVRGESQRDTQYF

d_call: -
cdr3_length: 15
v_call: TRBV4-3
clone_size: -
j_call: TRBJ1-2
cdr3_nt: TGCGCCAGCAGCCAAGAAGTCGGTTCTAACTATGGCTACACCTTC
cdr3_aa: CASSQEVGSNYGYTF

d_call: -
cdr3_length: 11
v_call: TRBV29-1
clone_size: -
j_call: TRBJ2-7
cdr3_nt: TGCAGCGTTGAGTTTAGCTACGAGCAGTACTTC
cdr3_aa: CSVEFSYEQYF

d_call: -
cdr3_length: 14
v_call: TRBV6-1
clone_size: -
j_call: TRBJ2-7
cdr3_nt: TGTGCCAGGGTATTACAGGGACGGGCCTACGAGCAGTACTTC
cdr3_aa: CARVLQGRAYEQYF

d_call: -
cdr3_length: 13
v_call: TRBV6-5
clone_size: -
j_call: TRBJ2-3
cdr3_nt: TGTGCCAGCAGTTCGCACAGGGTAGATACGCAGTATTTT
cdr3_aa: CASSSHRVDTQYF

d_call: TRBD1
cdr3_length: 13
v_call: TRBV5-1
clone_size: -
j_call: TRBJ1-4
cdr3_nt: TGCGCCAGCAGCTCCGGGACAGACGAAAAACTGTTTTTT
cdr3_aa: CASSSGTDEKLFF

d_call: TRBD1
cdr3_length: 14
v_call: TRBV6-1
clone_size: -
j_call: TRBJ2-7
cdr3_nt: TGTGCCAGCACCAAGCAGGGGGCGCTGGACGAGCAGTACTTC
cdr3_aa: CASTKQGALDEQYF

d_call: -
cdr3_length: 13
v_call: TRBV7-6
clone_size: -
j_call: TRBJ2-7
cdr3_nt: TGTGCCAGCAGCTTAGCGTTGGGGTGGGAGCAGTACTTC
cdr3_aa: CASSLALGWEQYF

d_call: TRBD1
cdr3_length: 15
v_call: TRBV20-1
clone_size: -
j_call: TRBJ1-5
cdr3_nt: TGCAGTGCTAGAGATTTCGAACAGGGGTTTCAGCCCCAGCATTTT
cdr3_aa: CSARDFEQGFQPQHF

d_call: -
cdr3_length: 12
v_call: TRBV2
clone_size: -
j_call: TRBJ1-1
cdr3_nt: TGTGCCAGCAGTGAAACCAACCCTGAAGCTTTCTTT
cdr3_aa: CASSETNPEAFF

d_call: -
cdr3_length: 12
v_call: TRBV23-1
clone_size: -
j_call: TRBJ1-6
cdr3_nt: TGCGCCAGCAGTCAAATGGACAGAGCGATCCACTTT
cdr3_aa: CASSQMDRAIHF

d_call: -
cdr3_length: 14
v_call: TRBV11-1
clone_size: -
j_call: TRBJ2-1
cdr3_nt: TGTGCCAGCAGCTTAGAGGCACCTGACAATGAGCAGTTCTTC
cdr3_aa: CASSLEAPDNEQFF

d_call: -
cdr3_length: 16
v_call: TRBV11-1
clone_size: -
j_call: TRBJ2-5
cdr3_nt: TGTGCCAGCAGAGGCCCCCGGACAGAAGACCAAGAGACCCAGTACTTC
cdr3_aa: CASRGPRTEDQETQYF

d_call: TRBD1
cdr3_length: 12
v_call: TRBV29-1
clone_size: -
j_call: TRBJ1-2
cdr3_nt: TGCAGCGTACAGGGGAGTAGCTATGGCTACACCTTC
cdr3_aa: CSVQGSSYGYTF

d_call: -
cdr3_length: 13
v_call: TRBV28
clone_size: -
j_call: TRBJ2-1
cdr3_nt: TGTGCCAGCAGTCCCCCCCGGACTAATGAGCAGTTCTTC
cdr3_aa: CASSPPRTNEQFF

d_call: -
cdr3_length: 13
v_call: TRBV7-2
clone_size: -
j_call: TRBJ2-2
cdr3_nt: TGTGCCAGCAGCTTAGGAGGGAGCGGGGAGCTGTTTTTT
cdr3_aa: CASSLGGSGELFF

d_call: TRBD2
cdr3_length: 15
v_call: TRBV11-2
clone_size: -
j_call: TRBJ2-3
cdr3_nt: TGTGCCAGCAGCCCTAGCGGGAGCGAGACAGATACGCAGTATTTT
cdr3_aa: CASSPSGSETDTQYF

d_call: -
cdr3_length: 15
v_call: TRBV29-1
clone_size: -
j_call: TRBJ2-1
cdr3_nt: TGCAGCGTTGAAGATTTTGTGGGAGAGTACAATGAGCAGTTCTTC
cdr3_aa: CSVEDFVGEYNEQFF

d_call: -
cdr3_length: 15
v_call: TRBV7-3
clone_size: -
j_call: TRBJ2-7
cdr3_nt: TGTGCCAGCAGCTTAAGCGGGATATTCTCCTACGAGCAGTACTTC
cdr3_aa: CASSLSGIFSYEQYF

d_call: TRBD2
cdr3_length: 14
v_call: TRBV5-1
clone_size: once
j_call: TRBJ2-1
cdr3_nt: TGCGCCAGCAGCTATCTTGGCGGGAGCAATGAGCAGTTCTTC
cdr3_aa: CASSYLGGSNEQFF

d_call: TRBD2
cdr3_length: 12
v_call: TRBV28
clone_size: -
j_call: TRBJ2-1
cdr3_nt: TGTGCCAGCAGTAAGCTACTAGCGGAGCAGTTCTTC
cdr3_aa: CASSKLLAEQFF

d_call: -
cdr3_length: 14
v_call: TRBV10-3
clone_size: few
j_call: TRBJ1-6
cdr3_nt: TGTGCCATCAGTGATCATTTGACAGGTTCACCCCTCCACTTT
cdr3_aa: CAISDHLTGSPLHF

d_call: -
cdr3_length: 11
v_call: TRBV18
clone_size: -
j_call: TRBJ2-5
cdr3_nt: TGTGCCAGCTCGGCCCAAGAGACCCAGTACTTC
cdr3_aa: CASSAQETQYF

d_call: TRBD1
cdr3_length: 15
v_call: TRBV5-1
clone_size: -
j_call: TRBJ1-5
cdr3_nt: TGCGCCAGCAGCTTGGAGGGGGCGAACAATCAGCCCCAGCATTTT
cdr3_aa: CASSLEGANNQPQHF

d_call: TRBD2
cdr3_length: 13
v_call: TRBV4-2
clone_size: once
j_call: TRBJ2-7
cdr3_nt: TGTGCCAGCAGCGCCGGGACTAGCGGGTCCCTCCACTTC
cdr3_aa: CASSAGTSGSLHF

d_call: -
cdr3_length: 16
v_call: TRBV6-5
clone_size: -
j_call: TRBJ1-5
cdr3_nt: TGTGCCAGCAGTTACTCGACGGGATTTAGCAATCAGCCCCAGCATTTT
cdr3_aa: CASSYSTGFSNQPQHF

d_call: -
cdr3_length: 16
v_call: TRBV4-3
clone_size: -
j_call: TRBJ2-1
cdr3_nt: TGCGCCAGCAGCCAAGAACCCGGGGGCCCCTACAATGAGCAGTTCTTC
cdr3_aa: CASSQEPGGPYNEQFF

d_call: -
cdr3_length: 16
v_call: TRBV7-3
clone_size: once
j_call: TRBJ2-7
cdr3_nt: TGTGCCAGCAGCTTAACGGACCGATTCAGTACCTACGAGCAGTACTTC
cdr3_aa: CASSLTDRFSTYEQYF

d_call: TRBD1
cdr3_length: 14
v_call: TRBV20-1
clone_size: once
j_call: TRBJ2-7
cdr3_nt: TGCAGTGCTAGAGACGGACAGGGATATTACGAGCAGTACTTC
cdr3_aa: CSARDGQGYYEQYF

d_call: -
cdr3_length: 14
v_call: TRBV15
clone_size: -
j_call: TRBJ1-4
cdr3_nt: TGTGCCACCAGCAGCAGGGGCACTAATGAAAAACTGTTTTTT
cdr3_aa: CATSSRGTNEKLFF

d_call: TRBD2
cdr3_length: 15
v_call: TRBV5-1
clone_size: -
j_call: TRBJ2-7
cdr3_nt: TGCGCCAGCAGCCTGGTCGCTAGCGGAGGCTACGAGCAGTACTTC
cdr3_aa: CASSLVASGGYEQYF

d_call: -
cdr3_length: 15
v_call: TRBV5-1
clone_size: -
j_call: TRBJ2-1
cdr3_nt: TGCGCCAGCAGCTTCGAGGGGAGAGAATACAATGAGCAGTTCTTC
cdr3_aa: CASSFEGREYNEQFF

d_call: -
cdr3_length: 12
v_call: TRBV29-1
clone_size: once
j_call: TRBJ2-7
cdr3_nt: TGCAGCGTTGACGATAGCGCTTACGAGCAGTACTTC
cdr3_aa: CSVDDSAYEQYF

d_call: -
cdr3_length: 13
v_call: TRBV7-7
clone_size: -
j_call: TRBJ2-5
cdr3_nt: TGTGCTAGCAGCCTCAACCCCAAAGAGACCCAGTACTTC
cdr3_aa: CASSLNPKETQYF

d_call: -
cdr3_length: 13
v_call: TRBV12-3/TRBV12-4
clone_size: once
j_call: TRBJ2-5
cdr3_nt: TGTGCCAGCAGCACTCAGGGGCAAGAGACCCAGTACTTC
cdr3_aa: CASSTQGQETQYF

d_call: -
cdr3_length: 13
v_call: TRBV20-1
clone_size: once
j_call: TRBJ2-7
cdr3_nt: TGCAGTGCTAGGGCGGGGAAAAACTACGAGCAGTACTTC
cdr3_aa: CSARAGKNYEQYF

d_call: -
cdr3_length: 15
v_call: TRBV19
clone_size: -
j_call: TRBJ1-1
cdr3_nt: TGTGCCAGTAGTCCGCGGGAGGGATTACGACCTGAAGCTTTCTTT
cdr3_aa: CASSPREGLRPEAFF

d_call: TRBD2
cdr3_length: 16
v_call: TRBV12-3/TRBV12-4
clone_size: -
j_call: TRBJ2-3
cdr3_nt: TGTGCCAGCAGACTCGGACTAGCGGGAGGTCTGGATACGCAGTATTTT
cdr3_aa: CASRLGLAGGLDTQYF

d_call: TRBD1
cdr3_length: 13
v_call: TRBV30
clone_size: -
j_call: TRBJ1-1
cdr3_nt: TGTGCCTGGAGTGGGACAGGAGGCACTGAAGCTTTCTTT
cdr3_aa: CAWSGTGGTEAFF

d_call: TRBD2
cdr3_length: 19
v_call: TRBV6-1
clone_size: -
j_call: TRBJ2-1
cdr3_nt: TGTGCCAGCACCCCGGCAGGAGGACTAGCGCTGATCCCCTACAATGAGCAGTTCTTC
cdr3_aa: CASTPAGGLALIPYNEQFF

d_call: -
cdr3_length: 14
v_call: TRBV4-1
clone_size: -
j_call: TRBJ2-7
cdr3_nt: TGCGCCAGCAGCCAAGATCAGGGGTCCTACGAGCAGTACTTC
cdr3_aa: CASSQDQGSYEQYF

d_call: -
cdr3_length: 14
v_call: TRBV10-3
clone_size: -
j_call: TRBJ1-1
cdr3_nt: TGTGCCATCAGTGAATATGCACTGTTCGCTGAAGCTTTCTTT
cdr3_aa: CAISEYALFAEAFF

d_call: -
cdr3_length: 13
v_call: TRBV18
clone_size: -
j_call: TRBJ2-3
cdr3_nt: TGTGCCAGCTCAGGGGACTCCACAGATACGCAGTATTTT
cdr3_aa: CASSGDSTDTQYF

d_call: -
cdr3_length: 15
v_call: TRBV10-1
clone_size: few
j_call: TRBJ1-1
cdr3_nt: TGCGCCAGCAGTGAGTCGAACAGACAGAACACTGAAGCTTTCTTT
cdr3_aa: CASSESNRQNTEAFF

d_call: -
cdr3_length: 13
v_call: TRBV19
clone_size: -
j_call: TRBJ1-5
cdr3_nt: TGTGCCAGCCAACAAGGAGGGAATCAGCCCCAGCATTTT
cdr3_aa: CASQQGGNQPQHF

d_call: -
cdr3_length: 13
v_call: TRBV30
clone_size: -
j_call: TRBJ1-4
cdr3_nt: TGTGCCTGGAGTGGGGGGGGCACTGAAAAACTGTTTTTT
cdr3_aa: CAWSGGGTEKLFF

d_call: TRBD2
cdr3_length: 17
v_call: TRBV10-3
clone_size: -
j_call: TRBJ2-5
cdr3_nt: TGTGCCACTACGACGACGACTAGCGGGGGGGGACAAGAGACCCAGTACTTC
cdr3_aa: CATTTTTSGGGQETQYF

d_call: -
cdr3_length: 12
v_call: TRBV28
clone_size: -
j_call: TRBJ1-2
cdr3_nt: TGTGCCAGCAGTTTCCCCGACAGGGGCTACACCTTC
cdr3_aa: CASSFPDRGYTF

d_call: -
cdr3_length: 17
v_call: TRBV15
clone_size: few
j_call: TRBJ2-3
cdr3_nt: TGTGCCACGGGAAGAATAGAACAGGGAGAATGGCCAGATACGCAGTATTTT
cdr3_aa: CATGRIEQGEWPDTQYF

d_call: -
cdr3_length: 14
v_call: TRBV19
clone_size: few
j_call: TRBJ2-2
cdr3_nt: TGTGCCAGTCCCGAACAGGGAAACACCGGGGAGCTGTTTTTT
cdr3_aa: CASPEQGNTGELFF

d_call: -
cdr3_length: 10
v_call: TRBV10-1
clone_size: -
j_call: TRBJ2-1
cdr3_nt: TGCGCCAGCAGTGATTTAGAGCAGTTCTTC
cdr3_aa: CASSDLEQFF

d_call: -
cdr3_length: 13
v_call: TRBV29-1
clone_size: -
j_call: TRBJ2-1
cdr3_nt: TGCAGCGTTAGGAGGGCGGGTGACAATGAGCAGTTCTTC
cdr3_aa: CSVRRAGDNEQFF

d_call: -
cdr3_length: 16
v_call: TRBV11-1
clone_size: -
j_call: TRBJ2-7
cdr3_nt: TGTGCCAGCAGCCCCCAAAGTGGGAGTGTCGCCTACGAGCAGTACTTC
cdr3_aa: CASSPQSGSVAYEQYF

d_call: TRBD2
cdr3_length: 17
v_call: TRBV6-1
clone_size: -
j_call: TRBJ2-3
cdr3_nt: TGTGCCAGCAATCGGGGAGGGAGGGGCCCGACCACAGATACGCAGTATTTT
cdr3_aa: CASNRGGRGPTTDTQYF

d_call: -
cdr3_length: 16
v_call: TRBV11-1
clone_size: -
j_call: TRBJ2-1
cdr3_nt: TGTGCCAGCAGCTTAACCGGACAGTTCTCCTACAATGAGCAGTTCTTC
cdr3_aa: CASSLTGQFSYNEQFF